Following are 3 T cell receptor beta chains from one sample sequenced in a study of blood T cell repertoires in COVID-19 (TCRdb year 2020). Receptor libraries were prepared by the immunoSEQ multiplex PCR assay. TCRdb retrieved this table from immuneACCESS and kept in-frame rearrangements only. Not all clones are present; in checked studies, unresolved V genes account for under half, and no reason is known for the remainder. The sample profile shows 150,000 to 200,000 clones; around 86% of them were found once. The ten largest account for 6% to 7.5% of the sample. The sequencing input was peripheral blood. The origin of the receptors is a woman older than 75 in a cohort sampled during active or convalescent COVID-19.

The genes are TRBV6-1 and TRBJ1-5, with 8 bases fitting TRBD1. This CDR3 is built from 19 residues. Germline CDR1 reads MNHNS; CDR2 reads SASEGT. The junction had 13 bases not matched to a gene; V was cut back by 2 bases and J by 1 base. As DNA, the CDR3 is TGTGCCAGCAGTGAAAACGGGACAGGAGGATTTAGGAGCAATCAGCCCCAGCATTTT. It translates to CASSENGTGGFRSNQPQHF.

This clone was counted a few times. This chain connects TRBV5-8 to TRBJ2-7; tentative D call: TRBD1 (5 bases). Germline V gene data show CDR1 as SGHTS and CDR2 as YDEGEE. V was shortened by 4 bases and J by 2 bases, with 10 bases between the two germline ends. The CDR3 length is 13 residues. DNA of the CDR3: TGTGCCAGCAGCCCGAAGGGGCCCTACGAGCAGTACGTC. Translation gives CASSPKGPYEQYV.

V is TRBV19 and J is TRBJ1-5; the match to TRBD1 covers 8 bases. The CDR3 has 18 amino acids. CDR1 is LNHDA and CDR2 is SQIVND in the germline V gene (reference sequence). V was pared by 3 bases and J by 2 bases, with 12 bases of the junction left unmatched. The CDR3 reads CASSIRLGGGQGNQPQHF. The DNA for the CDR3 is TGTGCCAGTAGTATTCGCCTGGGTGGGGGACAGGGCAATCAGCCCCAGCATTTT.